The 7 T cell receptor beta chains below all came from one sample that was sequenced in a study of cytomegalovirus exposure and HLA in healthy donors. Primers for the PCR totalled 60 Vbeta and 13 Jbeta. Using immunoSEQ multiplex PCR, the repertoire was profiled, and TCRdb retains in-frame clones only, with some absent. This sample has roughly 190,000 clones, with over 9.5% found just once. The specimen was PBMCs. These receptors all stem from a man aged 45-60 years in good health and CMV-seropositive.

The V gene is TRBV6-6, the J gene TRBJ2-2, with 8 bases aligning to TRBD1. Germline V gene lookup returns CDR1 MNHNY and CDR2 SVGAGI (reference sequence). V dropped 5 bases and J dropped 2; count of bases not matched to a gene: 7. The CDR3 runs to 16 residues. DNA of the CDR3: TGTGCCAGCAGTCACGACAGGGGCCCAAACACCGGGGAGCTGTTTTTT. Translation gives CASSHDRGPNTGELFF.

For the CDR3, the DNA is TGTGCCAGCAGTGACACCAGGGTAAACTATGGCTACACCTTC. It specifies CASSDTRVNYGYTF. The genes are TRBV2 and TRBJ1-2; maybe TRBD1 (5 bases). Trimming pared 3 bases from V and 2 bases from J, leaving 10 bases between. CDR1 SNHLY and CDR2 FYNNEI come from the germline V gene. The CDR3 loop spans 14 amino acids.

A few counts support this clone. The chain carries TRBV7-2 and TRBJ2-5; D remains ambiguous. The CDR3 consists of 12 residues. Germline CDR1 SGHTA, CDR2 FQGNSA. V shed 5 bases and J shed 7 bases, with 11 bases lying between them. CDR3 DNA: TGTGCCAGCAGCCCCTCTCCGGTGACCCAGTACTTC. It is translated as CASSPSPVTQYF.

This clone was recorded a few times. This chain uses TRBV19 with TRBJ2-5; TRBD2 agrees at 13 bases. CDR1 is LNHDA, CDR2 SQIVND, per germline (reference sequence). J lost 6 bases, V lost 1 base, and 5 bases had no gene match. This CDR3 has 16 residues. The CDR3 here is CASSIGGLAGIKTQYF. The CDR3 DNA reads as TGTGCCAGTAGTATAGGGGGACTAGCGGGGATCAAGACCCAGTACTTC.

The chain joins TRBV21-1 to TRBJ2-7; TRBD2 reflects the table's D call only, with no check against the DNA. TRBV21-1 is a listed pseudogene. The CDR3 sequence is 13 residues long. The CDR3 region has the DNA TGTGCCAGAAGCAGCCCTTGGGGGGACGAGCAGTACGTC. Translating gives CARSSPWGDEQYV.

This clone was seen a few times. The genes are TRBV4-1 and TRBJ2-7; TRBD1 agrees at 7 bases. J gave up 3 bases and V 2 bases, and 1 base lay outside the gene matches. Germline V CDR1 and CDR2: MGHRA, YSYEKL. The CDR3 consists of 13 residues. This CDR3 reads CASSQHRGYEQYF. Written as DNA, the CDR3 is TGCGCCAGCAGCCAACACAGGGGCTACGAGCAGTACTTC.

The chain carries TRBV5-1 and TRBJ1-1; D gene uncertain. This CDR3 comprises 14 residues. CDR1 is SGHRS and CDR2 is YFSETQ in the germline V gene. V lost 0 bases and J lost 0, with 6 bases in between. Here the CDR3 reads CASSLELLNTEAFF. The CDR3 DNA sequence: TGCGCCAGCAGCTTGGAGCTCCTGAACACTGAAGCTTTCTTT.